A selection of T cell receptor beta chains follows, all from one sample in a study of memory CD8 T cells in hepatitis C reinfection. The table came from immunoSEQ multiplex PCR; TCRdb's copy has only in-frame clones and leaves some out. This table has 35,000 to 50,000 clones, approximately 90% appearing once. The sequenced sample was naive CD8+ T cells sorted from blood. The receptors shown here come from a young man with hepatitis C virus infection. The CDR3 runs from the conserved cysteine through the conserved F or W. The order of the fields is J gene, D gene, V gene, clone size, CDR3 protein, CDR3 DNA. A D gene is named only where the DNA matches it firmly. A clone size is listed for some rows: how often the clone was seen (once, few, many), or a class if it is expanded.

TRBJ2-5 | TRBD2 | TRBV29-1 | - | CSVGGDRDRTSGGRYQETQYF | TGCAGCGTTGGGGGTGACAGGGATAGAACTAGCGGGGGCCGGTACCAAGAGACCCAGTACTTC
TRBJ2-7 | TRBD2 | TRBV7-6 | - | CASSLPANGGSSPYEQYF | TGTGCCAGCAGCCTCCCAGCTAATGGCGGGAGTTCTCCCTACGAGCAGTACTTC
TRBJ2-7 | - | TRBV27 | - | CASSPSPEGSEQYF | TGTGCCAGCAGTCCCAGTCCGGAGGGGAGCGAGCAGTACTTC
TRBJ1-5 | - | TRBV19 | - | CASSIGTSNQPQHF | TGTGCCAGTAGTATCGGTACGAGCAATCAGCCCCAGCATTTT
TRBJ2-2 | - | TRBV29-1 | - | CSVEDSQRDTGELFF | TGCAGCGTTGAAGACTCCCAGCGGGACACCGGGGAGCTGTTTTTT
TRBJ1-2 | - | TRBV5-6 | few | CASSLVEGAYGYTF | TGTGCCAGCAGCTTGGTGGAGGGTGCCTATGGCTACACCTTC
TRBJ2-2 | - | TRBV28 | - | CASSPTDTGELFF | TGTGCCAGCAGCCCGACTGACACCGGGGAGCTGTTTTTT
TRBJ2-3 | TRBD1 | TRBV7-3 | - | CASSLDGTAADTQYF | TGTGCCAGCAGCTTAGACGGGACAGCCGCAGATACGCAGTATTTT
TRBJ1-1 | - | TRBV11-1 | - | CASSPNTNTEAFF | TGTGCCAGCAGCCCCAACACGAACACTGAAGCTTTCTTT
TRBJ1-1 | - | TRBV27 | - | CASSARVRNTEAFF | TGTGCCAGCAGTGCCAGGGTGAGGAACACTGAAGCTTTCTTT
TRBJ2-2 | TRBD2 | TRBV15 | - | CATSRDRGGGELFF | TGTGCCACCAGCAGAGATCGGGGGGGCGGGGAGCTGTTTTTT
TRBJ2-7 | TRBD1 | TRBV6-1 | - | CASSEGQGLYEQYF | TGTGCCAGCAGTGAAGGACAGGGCCTCTACGAGCAGTACTTC
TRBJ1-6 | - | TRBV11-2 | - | CASSRRNYNSPLHF | TGTGCCAGCAGCCGCAGGAATTATAATTCACCCCTCCACTTT
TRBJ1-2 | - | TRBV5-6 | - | CASSLTGTNYGYTF | TGTGCCAGCAGCTTGACAGGGACTAACTATGGCTACACCTTC
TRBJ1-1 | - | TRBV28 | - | CASSLQGWNTEAFF | TGTGCCAGCAGTCTTCAGGGCTGGAACACTGAAGCTTTCTTT
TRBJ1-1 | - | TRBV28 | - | CASSFRGMNTEAFF | TGTGCCAGCAGTTTCCGGGGAATGAACACTGAAGCTTTCTTT
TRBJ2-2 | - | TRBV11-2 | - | CASSFYESDTGELFF | TGTGCCAGCAGCTTCTACGAGAGTGACACCGGGGAGCTGTTTTTT
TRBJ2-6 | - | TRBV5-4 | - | CASSLAGNGANVLTF | TGTGCCAGCAGCTTGGCAGGGAATGGGGCCAACGTCCTGACTTTC
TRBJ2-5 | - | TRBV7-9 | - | CASSLGPQETQYF | TGTGCCAGCAGCTTAGGGCCTCAAGAGACCCAGTACTTC
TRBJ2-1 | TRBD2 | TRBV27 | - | CASSSAGVHNEQFF | TGTGCCAGCAGTTCAGCGGGAGTCCATAATGAGCAGTTCTTC
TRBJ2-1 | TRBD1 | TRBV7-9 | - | CASSSGTGRNEQFF | TGTGCCAGCAGCTCCGGGACAGGGCGTAATGAGCAGTTCTTC
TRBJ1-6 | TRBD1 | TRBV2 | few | CASRGQVRSPLHF | TGTGCCAGCAGGGGACAGGTCCGGTCACCCCTCCACTTT
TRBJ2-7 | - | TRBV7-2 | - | CASRQAYEQYF | TGTGCCAGCAGACAGGCCTACGAGCAGTACTTC
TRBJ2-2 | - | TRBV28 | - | CASSPRTQNTGELFF | TGTGCCAGCAGCCCACGGACACAAAACACCGGGGAGCTGTTTTTT
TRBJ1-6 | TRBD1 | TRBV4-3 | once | CASSQAHRGHNSPLHF | TGCGCCAGCAGCCAAGCACACAGGGGGCATAATTCACCCCTCCACTTT
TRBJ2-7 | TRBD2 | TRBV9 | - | CASSVEVAGGVYEQYF | TGTGCCAGCAGCGTAGAGGTTGCGGGAGGTGTCTACGAGCAGTACTTC
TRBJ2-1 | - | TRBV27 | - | CASSLRGNEQFF | TGTGCCAGCAGTCTCAGGGGCAATGAGCAGTTCTTC
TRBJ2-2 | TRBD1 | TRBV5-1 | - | CASTPGQGNTGELFF | TGCGCCAGCACCCCCGGACAGGGGAACACCGGGGAGCTGTTTTTT
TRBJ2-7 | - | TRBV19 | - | CASSIDSRGGEQYF | TGTGCCAGTAGTATAGATTCGAGGGGGGGCGAGCAGTACTTC
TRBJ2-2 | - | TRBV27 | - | CASSLLLTGELFF | TGTGCCAGCAGTTTATTACTCACCGGGGAGCTGTTTTTT
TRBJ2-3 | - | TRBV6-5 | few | CASSYHRVDTQYF | TGTGCCAGCAGTTACCACAGGGTGGATACGCAGTATTTT
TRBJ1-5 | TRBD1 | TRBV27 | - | CASSPGGTVNQPQHF | TGTGCCAGCAGTCCGGGCGGGACAGTCAATCAGCCCCAGCATTTT
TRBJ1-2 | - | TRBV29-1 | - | CSVEDSIRTPNYGYTF | TGCAGCGTTGAAGATTCGATAAGAACTCCTAACTATGGCTACACCTTC
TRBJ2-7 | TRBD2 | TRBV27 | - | CASSLLAGGPYEQYF | TGTGCCAGCAGTTTATTAGCGGGAGGGCCCTACGAGCAGTACTTC
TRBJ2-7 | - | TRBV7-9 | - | CASSLEQFYEQYF | TGTGCCAGCAGCTTAGAACAGTTCTACGAGCAGTACTTC
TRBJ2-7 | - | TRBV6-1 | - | CASSPSRGPYEQYF | TGTGCCAGCAGCCCCAGCCGGGGTCCCTACGAGCAGTACTTC
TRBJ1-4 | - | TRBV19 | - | CAGQCTPATNEKLFF | TGTGCCGGCCAGTGTACCCCTGCAACTAATGAAAAACTGTTTTTT
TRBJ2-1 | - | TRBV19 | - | CASSMNGGPNNEQFF | TGTGCCAGTAGTATGAACGGGGGGCCGAACAATGAGCAGTTCTTC
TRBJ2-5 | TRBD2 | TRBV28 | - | CASTTPSRLAGGPATQYF | TGTGCCAGCACCACGCCCAGTAGGCTAGCGGGAGGCCCGGCGACCCAGTACTTC
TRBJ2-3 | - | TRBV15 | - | CATSGGLRTDTQYF | TGTGCCACCAGCGGGGGACTCCGCACAGATACGCAGTATTTT
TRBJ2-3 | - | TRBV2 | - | CASTFDYSSTDTQYF | TGTGCCAGCACTTTTGACTATTCTAGCACAGATACGCAGTATTTT
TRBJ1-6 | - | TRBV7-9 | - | CASSSSTGLMFSPLHF | TGTGCCAGCAGTTCCTCGACAGGTTTGATGTTCTCACCCCTCCACTTT
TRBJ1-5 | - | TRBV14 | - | CASGSLRRRWGNQPQHF | TGTGCCAGTGGTTCCTTGCGGAGACGATGGGGCAATCAGCCCCAGCATTTT
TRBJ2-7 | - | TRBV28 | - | CASSLGGTLYEQYF | TGTGCCAGCAGTTTGGGGGGTACCCTTTACGAGCAGTACTTC
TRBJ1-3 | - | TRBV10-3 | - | CAISAGVGNTIYF | TGTGCCATCAGTGCAGGGGTTGGAAACACCATATATTTT
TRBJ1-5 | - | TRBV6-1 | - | CASSEGGSPNQPQHF | TGTGCCAGCAGTGAAGGTGGCTCCCCGAATCAGCCCCAGCATTTT
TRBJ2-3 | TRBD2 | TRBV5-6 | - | CASVGGGSTDTQYF | TGTGCCAGCGTGGGCGGGGGAAGCACAGATACGCAGTATTTT
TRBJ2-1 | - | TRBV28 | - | CASTSTGTRDEQFF | TGTGCCAGCACCTCAACCGGGACTCGGGATGAGCAGTTCTTC